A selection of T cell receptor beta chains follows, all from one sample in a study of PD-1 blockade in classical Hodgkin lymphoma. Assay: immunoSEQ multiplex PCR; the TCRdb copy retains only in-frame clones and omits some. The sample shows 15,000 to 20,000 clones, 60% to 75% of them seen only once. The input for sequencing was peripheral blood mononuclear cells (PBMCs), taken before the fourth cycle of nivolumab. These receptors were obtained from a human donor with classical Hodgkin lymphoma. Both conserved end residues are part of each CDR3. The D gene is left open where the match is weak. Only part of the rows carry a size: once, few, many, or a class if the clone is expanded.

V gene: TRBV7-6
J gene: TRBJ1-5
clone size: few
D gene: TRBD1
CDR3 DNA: TGTGCCAGCAGCCCCCGACAGGGAAATCAGCCCCAGCATTTT
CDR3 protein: CASSPRQGNQPQHF

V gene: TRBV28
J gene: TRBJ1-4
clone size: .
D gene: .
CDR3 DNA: TGTGCCAGCAGACTTATAGAAAATGAAAAACTGTTTTTT
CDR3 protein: CASRLIENEKLFF

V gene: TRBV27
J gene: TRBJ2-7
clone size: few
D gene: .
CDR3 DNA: TGTGCCAGCAGTTACCAGGGACCTAGAGGGGAGCAGTACTTC
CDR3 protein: CASSYQGPRGEQYF

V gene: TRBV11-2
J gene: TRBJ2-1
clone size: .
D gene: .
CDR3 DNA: TGTGCCAGCAGCTTAGGGGTTACCGTTTACAATGAGCAGTTCTTC
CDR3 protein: CASSLGVTVYNEQFF

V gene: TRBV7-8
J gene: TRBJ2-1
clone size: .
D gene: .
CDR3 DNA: TGTGCCAGCAGCGGCCGATCGAGCGGAGGGTCCATGTTCTTC
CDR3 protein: CASSGRSSGGSMFF

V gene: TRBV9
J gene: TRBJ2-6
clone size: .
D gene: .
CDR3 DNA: TGTGCCAGCAGCCCCAGATCTGGGGCCAACGTCCTGACTTTC
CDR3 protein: CASSPRSGANVLTF

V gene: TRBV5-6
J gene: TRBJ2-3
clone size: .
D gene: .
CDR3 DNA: TGTGCCAGCAGCACACGGGACGTTTACACAGATACGCAGTATTTT
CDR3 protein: CASSTRDVYTDTQYF

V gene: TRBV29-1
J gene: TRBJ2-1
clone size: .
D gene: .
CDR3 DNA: TGCAGCGTTGAACCTTCCAGAGGGAGAAACAATGAGCAGTTCTTC
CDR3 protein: CSVEPSRGRNNEQFF

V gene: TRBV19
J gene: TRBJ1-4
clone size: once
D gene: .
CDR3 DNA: TGTGCCAGTAGTGTTGATAATCCCAATGAAAAACTGTTTTTT
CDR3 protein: CASSVDNPNEKLFF

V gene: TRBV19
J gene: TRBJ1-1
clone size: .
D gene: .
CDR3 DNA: TGTGCCAGTAGTAACAGGGTTAGGAGCACTGAAGCTTTCTTT
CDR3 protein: CASSNRVRSTEAFF

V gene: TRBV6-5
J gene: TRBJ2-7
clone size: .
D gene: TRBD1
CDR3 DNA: TGTGCCGCGGGACAGGGGGCCGAGCAGTACTTC
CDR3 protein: CAAGQGAEQYF

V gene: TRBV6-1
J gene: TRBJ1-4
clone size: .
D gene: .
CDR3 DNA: TGTGCCAGCAGTGATCCATCTTGGGGGGGACCAACTAATGAAAAACTGTTTTTT
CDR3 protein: CASSDPSWGGPTNEKLFF

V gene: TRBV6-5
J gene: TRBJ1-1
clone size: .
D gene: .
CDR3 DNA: TGTGCCAGCAGTTTCTCAGGGGAAGTGGGAGCTTTCTTT
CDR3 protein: CASSFSGEVGAFF

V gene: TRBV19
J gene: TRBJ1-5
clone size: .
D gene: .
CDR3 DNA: TGTGCCAGTAGTATTCTTTCGGGACACCTCTATCAGCCCCAGCATTTT
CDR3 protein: CASSILSGHLYQPQHF

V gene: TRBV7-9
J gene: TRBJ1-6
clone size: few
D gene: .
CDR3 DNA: TGTGCCAGCAGCTTAGTCGGATTCTCCTATAATTCACCCCTCCACTTT
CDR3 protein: CASSLVGFSYNSPLHF

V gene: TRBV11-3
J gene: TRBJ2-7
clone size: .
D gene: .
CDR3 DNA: TGTGCCAGCAGCCGAGGGAGGGGGCCTATCCACGAGCAGTACTTC
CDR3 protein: CASSRGRGPIHEQYF

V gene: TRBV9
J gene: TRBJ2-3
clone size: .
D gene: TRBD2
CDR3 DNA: TGTGCCAGCAGCGGACGACTAGCGAGCCCTAGCACAGATACGCAGTATTTT
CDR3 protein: CASSGRLASPSTDTQYF

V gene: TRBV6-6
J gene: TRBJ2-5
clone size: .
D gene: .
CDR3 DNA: TGTGCCAGCAGTTACGGAGAGACCCAGTACTTC
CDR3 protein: CASSYGETQYF

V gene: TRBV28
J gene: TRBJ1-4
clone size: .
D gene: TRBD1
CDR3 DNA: TGTGCCAGCAGTTTATTTCACAGGGGATCCACTCCCCAGTTT
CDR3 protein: CASSLFHRGSTPQF

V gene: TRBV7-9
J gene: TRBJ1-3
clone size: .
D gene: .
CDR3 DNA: TGTGCCAGCAGCTACCAGGAGGTGTTCGGAAACACCATATATTTT
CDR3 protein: CASSYQEVFGNTIYF

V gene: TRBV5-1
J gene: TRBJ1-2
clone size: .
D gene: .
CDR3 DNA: TGCGCCAGCAGCTGGGATTCCGGGTCAAACTATGGCTACACCTTC
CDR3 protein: CASSWDSGSNYGYTF

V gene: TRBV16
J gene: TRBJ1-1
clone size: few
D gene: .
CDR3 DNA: TGTGCCAGCAGCCCTTCCCCATATCCCGGGACGGTAATTGGGGGCACTGAAGCTTTCTTT
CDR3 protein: CASSPSPYPGTVIGGTEAFF

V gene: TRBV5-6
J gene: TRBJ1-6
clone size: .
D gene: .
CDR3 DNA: TGTGCCAGCAGCGTCCGGGACACTAGCTCCTATAATTCACCCCTCCACTTT
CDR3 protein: CASSVRDTSSYNSPLHF

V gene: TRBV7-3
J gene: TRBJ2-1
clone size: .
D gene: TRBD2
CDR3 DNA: TGTGCCAGCAGCTTATTAGCGGGATCCTACAATGAGCAGTTCTTC
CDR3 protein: CASSLLAGSYNEQFF

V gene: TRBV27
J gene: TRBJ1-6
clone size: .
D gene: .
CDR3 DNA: TGTGCCAGCAGTCCATTCGTCGGGGAATCACCCCTCCACTTT
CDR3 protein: CASSPFVGESPLHF

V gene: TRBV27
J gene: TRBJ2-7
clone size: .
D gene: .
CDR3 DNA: TGTGCCAGCCCGCCCAGCTCCTACGAGCAGTACTTC
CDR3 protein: CASPPSSYEQYF

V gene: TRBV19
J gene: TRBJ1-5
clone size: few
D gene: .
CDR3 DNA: TGTGCCAGTAGTACTACAGGGACCTCGGGGCAGCCCCAGCATTTT
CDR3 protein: CASSTTGTSGQPQHF

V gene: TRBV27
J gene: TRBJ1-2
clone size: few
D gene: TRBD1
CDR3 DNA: TGTGCCAGCAGTCAAAGACAGGGGAACTATGGCTACACCTTC
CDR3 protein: CASSQRQGNYGYTF

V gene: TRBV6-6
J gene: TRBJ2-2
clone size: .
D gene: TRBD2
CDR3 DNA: TGTGCCAGCAGTAAGACTAGCGGGAGGCCGAGGGGGGAGCTGTTTTTT
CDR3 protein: CASSKTSGRPRGELFF

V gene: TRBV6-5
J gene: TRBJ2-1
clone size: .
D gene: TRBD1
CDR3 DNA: TGTGCCAGCAGTCCCCGGACAGGGTACTACAATGAGCAGTTCTTC
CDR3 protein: CASSPRTGYYNEQFF

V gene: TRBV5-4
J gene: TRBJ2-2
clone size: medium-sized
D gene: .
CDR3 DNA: TGTGCCAGCAGACGTGAGCGAGACACCGGGGAGCTGTTTTTT
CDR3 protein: CASRRERDTGELFF

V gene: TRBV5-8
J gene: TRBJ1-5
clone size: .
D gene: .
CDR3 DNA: TGTGCCAGCAGCTTTTGGGACATGAATCAGCCCCAGCATTTT
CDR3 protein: CASSFWDMNQPQHF

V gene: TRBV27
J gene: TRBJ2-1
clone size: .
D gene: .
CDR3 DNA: TGTGCCAGCAGTTTATCCTCTCAGGGAGGCAATGAGCAGTTCTTC
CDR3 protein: CASSLSSQGGNEQFF

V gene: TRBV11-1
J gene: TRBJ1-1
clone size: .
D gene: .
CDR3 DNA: TGTGCCAGCAGCTTCGTGGGGGCCACTGAAGCTTTCTTT
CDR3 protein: CASSFVGATEAFF

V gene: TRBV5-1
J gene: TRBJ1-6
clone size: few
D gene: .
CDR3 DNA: TGCGCCAGCAGCTTGGTGGCAGGGATTAATTCACCCCTCCACTTT
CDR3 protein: CASSLVAGINSPLHF

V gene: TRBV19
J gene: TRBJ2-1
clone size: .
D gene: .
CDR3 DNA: TGTGCCAGTAGTATGACTACGGGCTCCTACAATGAGCAGTTCTTC
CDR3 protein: CASSMTTGSYNEQFF

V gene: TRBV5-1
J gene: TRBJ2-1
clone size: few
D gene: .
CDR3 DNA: TGCGCCAGCAACATAGCGGACAATGAGCAGTTCTTC
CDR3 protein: CASNIADNEQFF

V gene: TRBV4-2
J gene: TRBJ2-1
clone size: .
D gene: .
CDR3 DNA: TGTGCCAGCGGGACGGCCGAGCAATTCTTC
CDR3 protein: CASGTAEQFF

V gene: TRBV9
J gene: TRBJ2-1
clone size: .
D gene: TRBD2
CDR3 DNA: TGTGCCAGCAGCGTAGGCCGGGGACTAGCGATCGATGAGCAGTTCTTC
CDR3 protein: CASSVGRGLAIDEQFF

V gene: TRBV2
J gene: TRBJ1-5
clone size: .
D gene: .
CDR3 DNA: TGTGCCAGCAGTGACGGGGGGCGCGGGGGCAATCAGCCCCAGCATTTT
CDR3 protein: CASSDGGRGGNQPQHF

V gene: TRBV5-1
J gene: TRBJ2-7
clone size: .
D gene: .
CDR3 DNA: TGCGCCAGCAACCCGGGCCGGGGGATCTCCTACGAGCAGTACTTC
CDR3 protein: CASNPGRGISYEQYF

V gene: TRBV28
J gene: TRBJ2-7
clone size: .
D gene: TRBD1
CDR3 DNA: TGTGCCAGCAGACAGGGGGTGTTCGGGATCTACGACGAGCAGTACTTC
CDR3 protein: CASRQGVFGIYDEQYF

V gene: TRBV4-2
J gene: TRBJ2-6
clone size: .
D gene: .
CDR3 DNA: TGTGCCAGCAGCCAAGCGGGAGTATCTGGGGCCAACGTCCTGACTTTC
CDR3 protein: CASSQAGVSGANVLTF

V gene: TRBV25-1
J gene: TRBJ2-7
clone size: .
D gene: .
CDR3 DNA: TGTGCCAGCAGTGGACGGGTTAGCTACGAGCAGTACTTC
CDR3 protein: CASSGRVSYEQYF

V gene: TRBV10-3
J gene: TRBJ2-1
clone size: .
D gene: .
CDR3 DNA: TGTGCCATCAGTCTTACCGAGGGTATCGGCTACAATGAGCAGTTCTTC
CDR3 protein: CAISLTEGIGYNEQFF

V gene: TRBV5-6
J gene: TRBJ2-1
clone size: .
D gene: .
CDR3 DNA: TGTGCCAGCACTCCATCAGCCGGACTCTCTGGTAGGAATGAGCAGTTCTTC
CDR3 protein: CASTPSAGLSGRNEQFF

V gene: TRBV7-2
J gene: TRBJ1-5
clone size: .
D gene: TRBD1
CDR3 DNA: TGTGCCAGCAGCTTATCGCAGGGGGGTCCCCAGCATTTT
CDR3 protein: CASSLSQGGPQHF

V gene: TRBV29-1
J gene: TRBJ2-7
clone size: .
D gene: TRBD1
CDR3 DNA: TGCAGCGTTGACGGTGGGACAGGGGGATTCGAGCAGTACTTC
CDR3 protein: CSVDGGTGGFEQYF

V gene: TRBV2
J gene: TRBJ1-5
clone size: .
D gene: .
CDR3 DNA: TGTGCCAGCAGCCGAGGGCGGGTTCGCAATCAGCCCCAGCATTTT
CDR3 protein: CASSRGRVRNQPQHF

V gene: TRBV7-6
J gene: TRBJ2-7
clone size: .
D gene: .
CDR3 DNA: TGTGCCAGCAGCCCAGAGGCCGGGACAAGCGAGCAGTACTTC
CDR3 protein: CASSPEAGTSEQYF

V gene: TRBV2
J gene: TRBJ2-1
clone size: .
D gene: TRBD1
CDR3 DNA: TGTGCCAGCAGTAGAACAGGGGGCTACAATGAGCAGTTCTTC
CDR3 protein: CASSRTGGYNEQFF

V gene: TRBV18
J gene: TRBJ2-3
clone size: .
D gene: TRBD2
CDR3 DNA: TGTGCCAGCTCACTGGCCGTAGCGGGAGGCCTCACAGATACGCAGTATTTT
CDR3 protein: CASSLAVAGGLTDTQYF